A single sample gave rise to the 18 T cell receptor beta chains below, sequenced in a study of graft-versus-host responses after intestinal transplantation (dated by TCRdb to 2020 to 2023). The sample's time point, from its label and the paper: cells obtained before transplantation from donor or recipient. The library was prepared using the immunoSEQ multiplex PCR assay. TCRdb stores this immuneACCESS table with in-frame sequences only. Part of the clones is absent; in the studies checked, under half of the shortfall reflects unresolved V genes, and no reason is known for the rest. The sample data list around 120,000 clones, and approximately 95% of these were observed just once. Jointly, the top ten make up more than 0.095% of the sample. Their specific antigens are unknown. Specimen: unstimulated CD4+ T cells sorted from spleen or lymph node cells, collected before intestinal transplant. These receptors all stem from a human donor who received an intestinal transplant.

The chain is built from TRBV5-6 and TRBJ2-7; 8 bases agree with TRBD1. The length of the CDR3 is 15 residues. Per the germline V gene, CDR1 is SGHDT and CDR2 is YYEEEE. Trimming cost V 0 bases and J 2 bases; bases outside gene matches: 4. CDR3 region: CASSLAPGGPYEQYF. In DNA, the CDR3 is TGTGCCAGCAGCTTGGCCCCAGGGGGCCCCTACGAGCAGTACTTC.

The chain couples TRBV19 to TRBJ2-7; 9 bases match TRBD1. This CDR3 region has 15 residues. CDR1 is LNHDA, CDR2 SQIVND, per germline (reference sequence). The V segment lost 5 bases and the J segment 6 bases; nucleotides outside the gene matches: 11. This CDR3 is CASSVPGTGFGEQYF. CDR3 coding DNA: TGTGCCAGTAGTGTCCCCGGGACAGGGTTTGGCGAGCAGTACTTC.

This clone was counted only a few times. V and J are TRBV6-6 and TRBJ2-7; no firm D call. The CDR3 covers 11 residues. Germline V gives CDR1 MNHNY, CDR2 SVGAGI (reference sequence). The germline V and J ends were trimmed by 1 base and 6 bases, with 4 bases remaining between them. The CDR3 sequence: CASSYLGEQYF. The CDR3 DNA reads as TGTGCCAGCAGTTACTTGGGCGAGCAGTACTTC.

V usage is TRBV5-1 and J usage is TRBJ1-1; D is possibly TRBD1 (5 bases). The germline V gene encodes CDR1 SGHRS and CDR2 YFSETQ. V gave up 4 bases and J gave up 0 bases, with 13 bases separating them. The CDR3 is made up of 15 amino acids. CDR3 loop: CASSPVGGLNTEAFF. As DNA, the CDR3 is TGCGCCAGCAGCCCCGTGGGGGGATTGAACACTGAAGCTTTCTTT.

This clone was observed once. The chain has TRBV25-1 and TRBJ2-1; no clear D gene. Germline V gene sequence: CDR1 MGHDK, CDR2 SYGVNS. V was shortened by 6 bases and J by 0 bases, with 12 bases between the two germline ends. The CDR3 extends over 15 amino acids. CDR3 sequence: CASSVLLSSYNEQFF. The CDR3 DNA sequence: TGTGCCAGCAGCGTGCTTTTGAGCTCCTACAATGAGCAGTTCTTC.

The rearrangement uses TRBV5-1 and TRBJ1-1; possibly TRBD1 for D (6 bases). Germline CDR1 is SGHRS and CDR2 is YFSETQ. V was pared by 4 bases and J by 5 bases, with 12 bases between. The CDR3 is 13 amino acids. CDR3 protein: CASSRGEETEAFF. The CDR3 DNA reads as TGCGCCAGCAGCAGGGGGGAAGAAACTGAAGCTTTCTTT.

The V and J genes are TRBV10-3 and TRBJ2-7, with 7 bases that match TRBD1. Germline V gene lookup returns CDR1 ENHRY and CDR2 SYGVKD. J was trimmed by 3 bases and V by 6 bases; bases with no gene match: 8. CDR3 size: 14 residues. The CDR3 protein is CAIRQGQPYYEQYF. The CDR3 DNA is TGTGCCATCAGACAGGGACAGCCGTACTACGAGCAGTACTTC.

The V gene is TRBV28, the J gene TRBJ2-7; D is undetermined. Germline values: CDR1 MDHEN, CDR2 SYDVKM. This CDR3 contains 9 residues. V was cut by 8 bases and J by 5 bases, with 4 bases left in between. CDR3 protein: CASGDEQYF. Written as DNA, the CDR3 is TGTGCCAGCGGGGACGAGCAGTACTTC.

The V call is TRBV5-1, the J call TRBJ2-7; 12 bases fit TRBD2. Germline loops: CDR1 SGHRS, CDR2 YFSETQ. Trimming took 4 bases from V and 4 from J; bases not matched to a gene: 9. The CDR3 runs to 16 residues. The DNA of the CDR3 is TGCGCCAGCAGCCCGCAGAAGACTAGCGGGAGTTACGAGCAGTACTTC. Its protein product is CASSPQKTSGSYEQYF.

This chain uses TRBV28 with TRBJ2-7; D remains ambiguous. The V and J ends lost 7 bases and 2 bases respectively, with 12 bases between them. Germline V gene sequence: CDR1 MDHEN, CDR2 SYDVKM. The CDR3 contains 13 residues. CDR3: CASNLRSPYEQYF. DNA for the CDR3: TGTGCCAGCAACCTCAGGTCTCCCTACGAGCAGTACTTC.

The V call is TRBV6-5, the J call TRBJ1-6; D may be TRBD1 (6 bases). Deletions cut 8 bases from V and 7 bases from J, with 15 bases between. This CDR3 is 14 amino acids long. Germline CDR1 and CDR2: MNHEY and SVGAGI. The CDR3 protein is CASRPDSSNSPLHF. In nucleotides, the CDR3 is TGTGCCAGCCGACCGGACAGCTCCAATTCACCCCTCCACTTT.

This chain connects TRBV2 to TRBJ1-5; D is possibly TRBD1 (6 bases). The germline V gene has CDR1 SNHLY and CDR2 FYNNEI. The CDR3 loop spans 17 amino acids. Trimming took off 0 bases at V and 5 bases at J, with 17 bases between the two ends. This chain's CDR3 is CASSEALVRGPDQPQHF. The DNA for the CDR3 is TGTGCCAGCAGTGAAGCGCTGGTCAGGGGTCCCGATCAGCCCCAGCATTTT.

V usage is TRBV30 and J usage is TRBJ1-2; the D gene is possibly TRBD1 (5 bases). There are 13 residues in the CDR3. The germline V gene encodes CDR1 GTSNPN and CDR2 SVGIG (reference sequence). Trimming pared 4 bases from V and 7 bases from J, leaving 16 bases between. The CDR3 DNA sequence: TGTGCCTGGACAACCCGGGGGAGGTCTGGCTACACCTTC. This sequence encodes CAWTTRGRSGYTF. The complete variable domain, with remaining parts taken from reference TRBV30 and TRBJ1-2, reads SQTIHQWPATLVQPVGSPLSLECTVEGTSNPNLYWYRQAAGRGLQLLFYSVGIGQISSEVPQNLSASRPQDRQFILSSKKLLLSDSGFYLCAWTTRGRSGYTFGSGTRLTVV.

The chain is built from TRBV6-5 and TRBJ1-1; D might be TRBD1 (6 bases). Trimming stripped 5 bases from V and 7 bases from J, with 17 bases between. The CDR3 has 14 residues. Germline V gene lookup returns CDR1 MNHEY and CDR2 SVGAGI. CDR3 sequence (DNA): TGTGCCAGCAGTGCCCCCGGGACATCCAGTGAAGCTTTCTTT. Translation gives CASSAPGTSSEAFF.

About this clone: Additional DNA sequences in this sample encode the identical CDR3. The chain carries TRBV27 and TRBJ2-5; D remains unclear. The CDR3 extends over 11 amino acids. V dropped 3 bases and J dropped 4 bases, with 3 bases sitting between them. Germline CDR1 and CDR2: MNHEY and SMNVEV (reference sequence). The CDR3 coding sequence is TGTGCCAGCAGTTTGGGAGAGACCCAGTACTTC. This sequence encodes CASSLGETQYF.

The J gene is TRBJ2-1, the V gene TRBV7-9; D ambiguous. V dropped 4 bases and J dropped 2 bases, with 9 bases sitting between them. Looked up from germline, CDR1 is SEHNR and CDR2 is FQNEAQ (reference sequence). CDR3 length: 14 residues. The CDR3 sequence: CASSSNRAYNEQFF. CDR3 in DNA: TGTGCCAGCAGCTCTAATAGGGCCTACAATGAGCAGTTCTTC.

The chain carries TRBV7-2 and TRBJ1-5; TRBD1 matches 10 bases. Germline CDR1 SGHTA, CDR2 FQGNSA. Germline trimming cut 5 bases from V and 2 bases from J; bases unmatched to any gene: 9. The CDR3 consists of 17 residues. DNA of the CDR3: TGTGCCAGCAGCCCCCCGGGACAGGGGCCAGGCAATCAGCCCCAGCATTTT. As protein: CASSPPGQGPGNQPQHF.

The rearrangement joins TRBV9 to TRBJ2-1; unclear D gene. The CDR3 extends over 13 amino acids. Trimming took 3 bases from V and 8 from J, leaving 12 bases between them. CDR1 and CDR2 from the germline V gene are SGDLS and YYNGEE. The CDR3 DNA follows: TGTGCCAGCAGCGGGCTAGGTACCCATGAGCAGTTCTTC. This encodes CASSGLGTHEQFF.